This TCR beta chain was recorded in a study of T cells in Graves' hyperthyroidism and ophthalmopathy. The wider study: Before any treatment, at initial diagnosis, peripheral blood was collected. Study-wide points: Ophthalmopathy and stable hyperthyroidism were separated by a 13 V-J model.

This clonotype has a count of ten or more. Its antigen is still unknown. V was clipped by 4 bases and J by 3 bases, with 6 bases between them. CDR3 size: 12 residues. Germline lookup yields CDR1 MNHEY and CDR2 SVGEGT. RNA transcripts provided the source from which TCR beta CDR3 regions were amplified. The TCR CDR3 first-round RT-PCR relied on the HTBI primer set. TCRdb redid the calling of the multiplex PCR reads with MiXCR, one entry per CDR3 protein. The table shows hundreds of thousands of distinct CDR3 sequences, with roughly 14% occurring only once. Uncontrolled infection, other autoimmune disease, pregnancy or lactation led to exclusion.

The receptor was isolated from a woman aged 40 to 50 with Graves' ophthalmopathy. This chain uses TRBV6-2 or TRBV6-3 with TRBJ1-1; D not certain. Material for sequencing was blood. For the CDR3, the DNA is TGTGCCAGCAGTTCACAGTACACTGAAGCTTTCTTT. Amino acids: CASSSQYTEAFF.